Only a few counts were recorded for the clone carrying this T cell receptor beta chain. Its matching antigen is unknown. These data come from a study of T cells after yellow fever vaccination. Study-wide results and limits: Post-booster repertoires contained most primary-vaccination clones again (around 97% CD4, approximately 86% CD8).

TCRdb re-derived calls from the 5' RACE reads in MiXCR, one entry per CDR3 protein. The repertoire holds 300,000 or so distinct CDR3 sequences, with about 8.3% as singletons. The sequence derives from a man aged 18 to 30 who received the YFV17D yellow fever vaccine. The material sequenced was PBMCs, taken 45 days after the first yellow fever vaccination.

CDR3: CASKRASNQPQHF. In nucleotides, the CDR3 is TGTGCCAGCAAGCGGGCTAGCAATCAGCCCCAGCATTTT. The chain combines TRBV12-3 or TRBV12-4 with TRBJ1-5; no reliable D call. V gave up 7 bases and J gave up 0 bases, with 7 bases separating them. The CDR3 has 13 residues.